This entry describes one T cell receptor beta chain. Libraries were prepared by immunoSEQ multiplex PCR; TCRdb keeps only in-frame clonotypes and omits some of them. The table shows roughly 120,000 clones, with 85% to 95% occurring only once. This specimen comes from a study of control samples from healthy donors and cancer patients. Trimming removed 1 base at V and 7 bases at J, with 11 bases between. The germline CDR1 and CDR2 sequences are LNHDA and SQIVND (reference sequence). There are 14 residues in the CDR3. Material: PBMCs. This clonotype was obtained from a middle-aged man with head and neck cancer. The chain combines TRBV19 with TRBJ2-1; perhaps TRBD1 as D (5 bases). The CDR3 region is CASSIGTGLNEQFF. In DNA, the CDR3 is TGTGCCAGTAGTATAGGAACAGGCTTGAATGAGCAGTTCTTC.